These 22 T cell receptor beta chains share one sample of origin, sequenced in a study of PD-L1 blockade in urothelial cancer. Sequencing used immunoSEQ multiplex PCR; TCRdb keeps in-frame clones, though not all of them. The sample lists fewer than 45,000 clones, approximately 82% occurring once. The sequences come from PBMCs, collected around atezolizumab (anti-PD-L1) treatment. Receptors were obtained from a man in his sixties with urothelial cancer.

The gene calls are TRBV6-1 and TRBJ1-5; TRBD1 might be the D (5 bases). V was shortened by 5 bases and J by 5 bases, with 16 bases between the two germline ends. Germline CDR1 reads MNHNS; CDR2 reads SASEGT. The CDR3 extends over 15 amino acids. CDR3 region: CASSLWGKLDQPQHF. The CDR3 DNA reads as TGTGCCAGCAGTCTATGGGGCAAACTGGATCAGCCCCAGCATTTT.

This chain joins TRBV7-2 and TRBJ2-1; 8 bases line up with TRBD2. The germline V gene has CDR1 SGHTA and CDR2 FQGNSA. The CDR3 loop spans 15 amino acids. The V segment lost 0 bases and the J segment 6 bases; nucleotides outside the gene matches: 4. CDR3 in amino acids: CASSLAGRAVNEQFF. CDR3 nucleotide sequence: TGTGCCAGCAGCTTAGCCGGGAGGGCCGTCAATGAGCAGTTCTTC.

V usage is TRBV7-8 and J usage is TRBJ2-1; 8 nucleotides match TRBD2. CDR3 length: 15 amino acids. Germline V gene data show CDR1 as SGHVS and CDR2 as FQNEAQ. V gave up 7 bases and J gave up 2 bases; unmatched junction bases: 7. The CDR3 DNA sequence: TGTGCCAGCACCGCACGTAGCGGGACCTACAATGAGCAGTTCTTC. Protein sequence: CASTARSGTYNEQFF.

This rearrangement joins TRBV19 to TRBJ2-7; 8 bases are shared with TRBD2. From germline, CDR1 is LNHDA and CDR2 SQIVND (reference sequence). With V trimmed by 3 bases and J by 5 bases, 9 bases remained unmatched. There are 15 residues in the CDR3. For the CDR3, the DNA is TGTGCCAGTAGTATGGAGAGCGGGAGTAGGGACGAGCAGTACTTC. Residues: CASSMESGSRDEQYF.

V and J are TRBV29-1 and TRBJ1-5; D is possibly TRBD1 (5 bases). In germline, CDR1 is SQVTM, CDR2 ANQGSEA. Trimming shortened V by 0 bases and J by 3 bases, and 6 bases separated the two germline ends. The CDR3 totals 13 residues. The CDR3 here is CSVEEGPNQPQHF. The CDR3 bases are TGCAGCGTTGAAGAGGGGCCCAATCAGCCCCAGCATTTT.

The gene calls are TRBV28 and TRBJ2-1, with 14 bases lining up with TRBD2. The CDR3 is made up of 16 amino acids. Per germline, CDR1 MDHEN and CDR2 SYDVKM. With V trimmed by 5 bases and J by 7 bases, 7 bases remained unmatched. The CDR3: CASSTRLAGGQNEQFF. The CDR3 nucleotides read TGTGCCAGCAGTACGCGACTAGCGGGAGGGCAGAATGAGCAGTTCTTC.

The chain carries TRBV7-2 and TRBJ2-3; 7 positions agree with TRBD1. Germline loops: CDR1 SGHTA, CDR2 FQGNSA. This CDR3 has 16 residues. V was pared by 4 bases and J by 0 bases, with 7 bases of the junction left unmatched. The DNA for the CDR3 is TGTGCCAGCAGCTCTCGACAGGGAATGAGCACAGATACGCAGTATTTT. This sequence encodes CASSSRQGMSTDTQYF.

V gene TRBV5-6 combines with J gene TRBJ2-5, with 11 bases aligning to TRBD2. The CDR3 covers 15 residues. The junction had 3 bases not matched to a gene; V was cut back by 4 bases and J by 1 base. Germline V gene lookup returns CDR1 SGHDT and CDR2 YYEEEE. The CDR3 reads CASSGGLAAQETQYF. The CDR3 DNA sequence: TGTGCCAGCAGCGGGGGACTAGCGGCCCAAGAGACCCAGTACTTC. The full variable domain, in which reference TRBV5-6 and TRBJ2-5 provide the parts outside the CDR3, is DAGVTQSPTHLIKTRGQQVTLRCSPKSGHDTVSWYQQALGQGPQFIFQYYEEEERQRGNFPDRFSGHQFPNYSSELNVNALLLGDSALYLCASSGGLAAQETQYFGPGTRLLVL.

This sequence joins TRBV2 and TRBJ2-6, with TRBD1 as a possible D gene (6 bases). CDR3 length: 15 residues. The germline V gene encodes CDR1 SNHLY and CDR2 FYNNEI. The V gene lost 10 bases and the J gene lost 4 bases, with 17 bases spanning the gap. CDR3 sequence: CAKSTGPGGANVLTF. For the CDR3, the DNA is TGTGCCAAATCGACAGGCCCGGGCGGGGCCAACGTCCTGACTTTC.

The rearrangement joins TRBV7-9 to TRBJ1-1; TRBD1 agrees at 7 bases. The CDR3 contains 15 residues. After removal of 4 bases from V and 5 bases from J, the junction contained 10 bases not matched to a gene. Germline V CDR1 and CDR2: SEHNR, FQNEAQ (reference sequence). The CDR3 spells CASSYDRGRRTEAFF. CDR3 in DNA: TGTGCCAGCAGCTACGATAGGGGGCGGAGGACTGAAGCTTTCTTT.

The V gene is TRBV4-3, the J gene TRBJ1-1, with D possibly being TRBD1 (5 bases). V dropped 0 bases and J dropped 4 bases, with 18 bases sitting between them. CDR3 size: 17 residues. Germline CDR1 and CDR2: LGHNA and YSLEER. CDR3 DNA sequence: TGCGCCAGCAGCCAAGAGGGTAGGGGCGACTGGGGCACTGAAGCTTTCTTT. Translation: CASSQEGRGDWGTEAFF.

The chain employs TRBV6-4 and TRBJ1-5; D may be TRBD1 (6 bases). CDR3 size: 15 residues. With 6 bases removed from V and 0 bases from J, the gap between germline ends came to 12 bases. Germline V gives CDR1 MRHNA, CDR2 SNTAGT. The CDR3 loop reads CASREQGYSNQPQHF. CDR3 bases: TGTGCCAGCAGGGAACAGGGCTATAGCAATCAGCCCCAGCATTTT.

The chain has TRBV28 and TRBJ1-1, with D unclear. V was shortened by 3 bases and J by 1 base, with 6 bases between the two germline ends. The CDR3 consists of 13 residues. The V gene's germline CDR1 is MDHEN and CDR2 SYDVKM. The CDR3 spells CASSFSRNTEAFF. The CDR3 region has the DNA TGTGCCAGCAGTTTTTCGCGGAACACTGAAGCTTTCTTT.

The gene calls are TRBV6-6 and TRBJ2-3; 9 nucleotides line up with TRBD1. The V and J ends lost 6 bases and 5 bases, in that order; junction bases with no gene match: 6. The CDR3 extends over 14 amino acids. Germline CDR1 reads MNHNY; CDR2 reads SVGAGI (reference sequence). The chain's CDR3 is CASSRRTGEDTQYF. DNA for the CDR3: TGTGCCAGCAGCCGAAGGACAGGGGAAGATACGCAGTATTTT.

The chain links TRBV29-1 to TRBJ1-1; D not resolved. V was clipped by 5 bases and J by 2 bases, with 12 bases between them. CDR3 length equals 13 residues. Germline V CDR1 and CDR2: SQVTM, ANQGSEA. CDR3 sequence reads: CSVLVADNTEAFF. The CDR3 coding sequence is TGCAGCGTTTTGGTTGCAGATAACACTGAAGCTTTCTTT. The variable domain in full, completed from reference TRBV29-1 and TRBJ1-1, reads SAVISQKPSRDICQRGTSLTIQCQVDSQVTMMFWYRQQPGQSLTLIATANQGSEATYESGFVIDKFPISRPNLTFSTLTVSNMSPEDSSIYLCSVLVADNTEAFFGQGTRLTVV.

The count of this clone is one. The junction does not match germline at one end; this may be a read error. The chain links TRBV7-7 to TRBJ2-3, with 13 positions matching TRBD2. Germline values: CDR1 SSHAT, CDR2 FNYEAQ (reference sequence). CDR3 length: 15 residues. The CDR3 nucleotides are TGTGCTAGCAGCTTAGGACTAGCGGGGGCAGATACGCAGTATTTT. This sequence encodes CASSLGLAGADTQYF. Looking up the rest from reference TRBV7-7 and TRBJ2-3 gives the full variable domain: GAGVSQSPRYKVTKRGQDVTLRCDPISSHATLYWYQQALGQGPEFLTYFNYEAQPDKSGLPSDRFSAERPEGSISTLTIQRTEQRDSAMYRCASSLGLAGADTQYFGPGTRLTVL.

This clone appeared a single time. The CDR3 loop is CASARGETQYF. The CDR3 bases are TGTGCCAGCGCTAGGGGAGAGACCCAGTACTTC. The V and J genes are TRBV7-9 and TRBJ2-5; tentatively, D is TRBD1 (5 bases). V was trimmed by 8 bases and J by 4 bases, leaving 8 bases between them. This CDR3 region has 11 residues. Germline CDR1 SEHNR, CDR2 FQNEAQ (reference sequence). The full variable domain, its missing parts supplied by reference TRBV7-9 and TRBJ2-5, is DTGVSQNPRHKITKRGQNVTFRCDPISEHNRLYWYRQTLGQGPEFLTYFQNEAQLEKSRLLSDRFSAERPKGSFSTLEIQRTEQGDSAMYLCASARGETQYFGPGTRLLVL.

This clone showed up just once. Here the CDR3 reads CASSNPGQGSSYEQYF. The CDR3 DNA reads TGTGCCAGTAGTAACCCGGGACAGGGAAGCTCCTACGAGCAGTACTTC. The chain links TRBV19 to TRBJ2-7, with TRBD1 identical over 9 bases. V shed 4 bases, J shed 0 bases, and the junction held 7 bases outside the gene matches. Germline V gives CDR1 LNHDA, CDR2 SQIVND (reference sequence). This CDR3 spans 16 amino acids.

CDR3 coding DNA: TGTGCCACCAGCAGCGTTTTCACAGATACGCAGTATTTT. It specifies CATSSVFTDTQYF. J is TRBJ2-3 and V is TRBV15; no clear D gene. Germline CDR1 and CDR2: LNHNV and YYDKDF (reference sequence). Trimming cost V 3 bases and J 2 bases, with 6 bases left between them. The CDR3 runs to 13 residues.

This clone has only one observation. The chain employs TRBV7-6 and TRBJ2-1; D remains ambiguous. V was clipped by 1 base and J by 3 bases, with 10 bases between them. The length of the CDR3 is 15 residues. Germline CDR1 is SGHVS and CDR2 is FNYEAQ. The CDR3 region is CASSLEARSYNEQFF. Here the CDR3 DNA reads TGTGCCAGCAGCTTAGAAGCGCGCAGCTACAATGAGCAGTTCTTC.

There are a few counts of this clone. V usage is TRBV6-6 and J usage is TRBJ1-4; 9 positions agree with TRBD1. Germline lookup yields CDR1 MNHNY and CDR2 SVGAGI (reference sequence). The J segment lost 8 bases and the V segment lost 6 bases, leaving 7 bases of the junction unmatched. CDR3 size: 14 residues. CDR3 protein: CASSQTGGGEKLFF. CDR3 DNA: TGTGCCAGCAGCCAGACAGGGGGTGGAGAAAAACTGTTTTTT.

This rearrangement joins TRBV5-1 to TRBJ2-2; D perhaps matches TRBD2 (6 bases). The V end was cut by 2 bases, the J end by 6 bases, with 8 bases between. Germline CDR1 reads SGHRS; CDR2 reads YFSETQ. This CDR3 is built from 13 residues. The CDR3 spells CASSFGGAGELFF. CDR3 DNA: TGCGCCAGCAGCTTCGGAGGGGCCGGGGAGCTGTTTTTT. Full variable domain (remainder filled in from reference TRBV5-1 and TRBJ2-2): KAGVTQTPRYLIKTRGQQVTLSCSPISGHRSVSWYQQTPGQGLQFLFEYFSETQRNKGNFPGRFSGRQFSNSRSEMNVSTLELGDSALYLCASSFGGAGELFFGEGSRLTVL.